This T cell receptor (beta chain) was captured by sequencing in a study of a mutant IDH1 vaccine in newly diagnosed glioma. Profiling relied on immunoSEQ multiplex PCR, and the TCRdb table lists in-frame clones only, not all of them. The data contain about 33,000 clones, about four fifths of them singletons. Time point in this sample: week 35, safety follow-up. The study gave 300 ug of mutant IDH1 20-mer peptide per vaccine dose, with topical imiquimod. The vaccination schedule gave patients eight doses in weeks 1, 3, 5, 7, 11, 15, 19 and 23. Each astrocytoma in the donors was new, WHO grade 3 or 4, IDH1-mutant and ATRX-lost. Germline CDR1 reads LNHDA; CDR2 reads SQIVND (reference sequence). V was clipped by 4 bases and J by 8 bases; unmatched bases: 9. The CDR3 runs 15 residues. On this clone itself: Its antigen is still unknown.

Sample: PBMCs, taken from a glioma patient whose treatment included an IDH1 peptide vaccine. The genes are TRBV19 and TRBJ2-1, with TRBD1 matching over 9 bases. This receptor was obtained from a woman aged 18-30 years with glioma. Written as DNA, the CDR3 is TGTGCCAGTAGTAAAACAGGGGGCTTTTTCGATGAGCAGTTCTTC. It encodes CASSKTGGFFDEQFF.